This T cell receptor beta chain was captured in a study of cytomegalovirus exposure and HLA in healthy donors. Turning to this clone: Its antigen is unidentified. Other DNA sequences in this sample translate to the same CDR3.

Germline V gene lookup returns CDR1 SNHLY and CDR2 FYNNEI. The CDR3 covers 13 residues. V was trimmed by 6 bases and J by 0 bases, leaving 6 bases between them. Study outcomes and limitations: Researchers counted 150 to 200 TCR beta chains as cytomegalovirus-associated.

PCR primers comprised 60 Vbeta and 13 Jbeta primers. Libraries were prepared by immunoSEQ multiplex PCR; TCRdb keeps only in-frame clonotypes and omits some of them. The sample carries roughly 100,000 clones, around four fifths recorded once. The specimen sequenced was PBMCs. The sequence came from a man in his fifties or sixties in good health and CMV-seronegative. V gene TRBV2 combines with J gene TRBJ1-5; no clear D. CDR3 amino acids: CASSRDSNQPQHF. The CDR3, as DNA: TGTGCCAGCAGCCGGGATAGCAATCAGCCCCAGCATTTT.